This TCR beta chain originates from a study of cytomegalovirus exposure and HLA in healthy donors (dated by TCRdb to 2016 to 2017). A note on the overall study: In an earlier analysis of several hundred of the donors, 276 Gb of sequence data and 100 million or so unique TCR beta sequences from about 190 million T cells were reported. Both class I and class II loci were covered by HLA typing, at four-digit resolution. Alongside the repertoire data, information on donor age, sex, ethnicity and CMV serostatus was compiled. Typing coverage differed by locus: A, B, C, DRB1 and DQB1 were typed in roughly 620-640 donors, DQA1 in approximately 520, DPA1 in approximately 610, and DPB1 in about 450. The aim of the study was to test whether cataloging public T cell receptors could identify signatures of past pathogen exposure. Genome-wide SNP genotypes for about 65% of the roughly 670 donors were used in a later genetic analysis, which treated that subset as a discovery cohort. The study profiled the T cell repertoires of approximately 700 subjects by immunosequencing and related them to cytomegalovirus serostatus. The study combined high-throughput TCR immunosequencing, statistical association of individual TCRs with disease status, and machine learning to predict cytomegalovirus infection status. All discovery cohort repertoires had been generated using a single sequencing platform. On average, roughly 200,000 unique TCR beta nucleotide sequences were sequenced per donor among roughly 430 genotyped donors of the cohort, with 15% to 20% of those sequences being non-productive. An early release covering more than 500 HLA-typed donors comprised about 300 gigabases of sequencing data and tens of millions of unique TCR sequences. In an earlier analysis of more than 550 of the donors, high-throughput TCR beta sequencing was used to judge whether each TCR beta V gene segment behaved as functional or pseudogenic. Rather than using new phenotypic data, the later analysis identified candidate immune exposures from TCR beta sequences and from how often those sequences occurred across donors. A later analysis re-examined previously published TCR beta repertoires from more than 650 donors and added high-resolution HLA genotyping to investigate patterns of TCR occurrence. Besides the first cohort of some 670 subjects, a separate validation cohort made up of 120 different subjects was used. Several DR-DQ haplotypes were handled as single units for association and clustering because linkage in the cohort was strong. Among the roughly 380 genotyped donors, roughly 80% belonged to the genetic ancestry cluster associated with self-reported Caucasian donors. Broad study findings and their caveats: The study listed 150 to 200 TCR beta chains as associated with cytomegalovirus. According to a later analysis, parvovirus B19, influenza, CMV and Epstein-Barr virus appeared linked to several top co-occurrence clusters. A group of highly shared sequence variants was considered likely to be a technical artifact of the sequencing pipeline. Because some donors lacked HLA typing at each locus, the association tests relied only on the typed subset. In a later genetic analysis, fewer N-insertions in productive TCRs were reported among donors in an Asian-associated ancestry cluster than the approximately 670-donor mean. The classifier was reported to diagnose cytomegalovirus status with high specificity and sensitivity in both the original and validation cohorts. CMV serostatus was the only immune exposure information available for the cohort. In a later analysis, HLA-associated TCR beta chains were found to be more clonally expanded and to have lower generation probabilities than equally common non-associated chains. In a later analysis, TCR association rates were found to vary across HLA loci, with the most associated TCRs seen for DRB1 alleles and the fewest for HLA-C alleles. Correlated functional status among segregating V segments might be attributable to linkage disequilibrium, but an unknown experimental factor could not be ruled out. Broadly in line with IMGT annotations, most TCR beta V segments showed up in productive rearrangements about 87% or about 30% of the time in an earlier analysis of several hundred of the donors. Strong co-occurrence of HLA alleles, especially DR and DQ, made assigning TCR associations to individual alleles difficult. Most TCR sequences were observed very rarely across donors, whereas some public TCRs were present in many individuals. In vitro tests confirmed that a few of the cytomegalovirus-associated TCR beta chains recognize cytomegalovirus antigens. An association between a missense DCLRE1C variant and V-gene and J-gene trimming of TCR beta chains was found in a later genetic analysis and replicated in an independent cohort. According to a later analysis, most CMV-associated TCR beta chains appeared to be HLA-restricted, and the HLA associations seemed to be driven largely by CMV exposure. A further reported finding was that TCR beta sequences accurately predicted the HLA-A and HLA-B alleles for most subjects in the first cohort. The presence/absence analyses assumed that sequencing depth was roughly uniform across donors, and that assumption may not be true. Some IMGT-functional V segments, including TRBV6-2 and TRBV6-3, could not be told apart with the 87-base-pair reads, so those segments were excluded. A later analysis associated approximately 17,000 TCR beta sequences with specific HLA alleles at a false discovery rate of 0.05. The authors suggested that the approach could potentially be generalized to other disease states and immunological phenotypes. The cohort was sequenced for TCR beta chains only, and without alpha or paired-chain data the features that could be detected were limited. The earlier analysis of 587 of the donors excluded roughly 16 rarely observed V segments, including chromosome 9 orphons, because counts were too low.

A remark on this clone: Its recognized antigen is unknown.

For CDR1 and CDR2, the germline V gene lists MRHNA and SNTAGT. Here V drops 6 bases and J drops 9 bases, and the junction holds 10 bases not matched to any gene. The CDR3 goes from the cysteine to the phenylalanine over 14 residues. Just the 42-base CDR3 DNA is kept, in frame starting at base 1. Library preparation employed the immunoSEQ multiplex PCR assay. For the multiplex PCR, a mixture combining 60 forward primers for TCR Vbeta segments and 13 reverse primers for TCR Jbeta segments was used. The CDR3 region of rearranged TCR beta genes was amplified from genomic DNA with a multiplex PCR assay. The amplified TCR beta libraries were sequenced on the Illumina HiSeq System as 87-base-pair reads. The original pipeline was this. Across the roughly 670 repertoires, a later analysis counted 75 million to 90 million unique TCR beta chains, 9 million to 14 million of which were shared by at least two donors. A nearest-neighbor algorithm error-corrected the raw reads and collapsed the reads into unique sequences, merging closely related sequences to remove PCR and sequencing errors. CDR3 sequences were aligned to IMGT reference sequences to assign V, D and J gene segments. For a sequence to be retained, a match of at least six nucleotides was required to both a V gene segment and a J gene segment. Rearrangements were classified as productive when the CDR3 lacked stop codons and remained in frame with V and J, and all other rearrangements were classified as non-productive. CDR3 was defined by IMGT convention, running from the second conserved V-encoded cysteine to the conserved J-encoded phenylalanine. The earlier analysis of approximately 590 of the donors excluded any sequence lacking an unambiguous match to a single V gene segment. An earlier analysis of some 610 of the donors called V segments functional above 56.7% productive rearrangements and segregating when the between-donor standard deviation exceeded 5%. To diagnose cytomegalovirus status from the catalog of TCR beta chain sequences, a statistical classification framework was built. V and J gene assignment, in a later analysis, came from comparing TCR nucleotide sequences with IMGT/GENE-DB human TR gene sequences. A later analysis assigned CDR3 sequences and most-parsimonious VDJ recombination scenarios with the TCRdist pipeline. In a later analysis, every TCR beta chain was defined by the combination of its CDR3 amino acid sequence and its V-gene family, and reads without a unique V-gene family were dropped. To address suspected cross-contamination and a sequencing artifact, a later analysis removed around 600 highly shared, low-generation-probability nucleotide sequences. In a later analysis, a clonal expansion index was calculated for each public chain from normalized within-repertoire ranks of inferred template counts. In a later analysis, generation probabilities were computed with a VDJ recombination model fitted to out-of-frame rearrangements, and the resulting probabilities were checked against IGoR. In a later analysis, hypergeometric tests were used to score TCR-TCR, TCR-HLA and TCR-CMV co-occurrence, with a repertoire-size bias correction applied to TCR pairs. In a later analysis, false discovery rates were estimated by permuting HLA or CMV assignments 20 times. In a later analysis, co-occurring TCRs were grouped using DBSCAN, and TCRdist sequence similarity was added for clustering within HLA-allele-positive subsets. Repertoires with fewer than 30,000 or more than 120,000 public chains were left out of co-occurrence clustering, as were a handful of repertoires with anomalous nucleotide sharing. This is the immuneACCESS table as TCRdb keeps it, with only in-frame sequences that have V and J called. A part of the clones is gone; compared with another copy, unresolved V genes explain less than half, and the rest is unexplained. The V and J calls and the clone size are those of that table, but D and trimming were determined from the DNA. For this sample, the table gives some 72,000 clones. The ten largest clones take up around 5% of the sample.

The cohort consisted of 650 to 850 healthy bone marrow donors. All cohort members were sampled while nominally healthy, although unrecorded immune exposures were likely present. The donor tested CMV seronegative, placing the donor among the 350 or so seronegative members of the cohort. Every donor gave a peripheral blood sample, and the peripheral blood mononuclear cells from that sample were used for TCR beta sequencing. The Qiagen DNeasy Blood Extraction Kit was used to extract genomic DNA from the blood cell samples. Sequenced material: PBMCs. The chain is assembled from TRBV6-4 and TRBJ2-1; 8 bases in the middle match TRBD1. This clonotype was obtained from a man aged 40-49 years in good health and CMV-seronegative. The CDR3 protein is CASSAGQGHAEQFF. The DNA sequence is TGTGCCAGCAGCGCAGGACAGGGCCACGCTGAGCAGTTCTTC.